These 30 T cell receptor beta chains were all obtained from the same sample, sequenced in a study of T cell repertoires in cytomegalovirus infection (dated by TCRdb to between 2017 and 2020). Instrument used: Illumina HiSeq 1500. Using fastp at Q25 and MiXCR, TCRdb reprocessed the public reads and kept productive beta chains. Here each entry gathers all rows of one CDR3 protein and keeps the most common genes and DNA. In all, the sample holds fewer than 250,000 distinct CDR3 sequences, and approximately 13% of those were seen once. The ten largest clones add up to 1.5% to 2% of the sample. Sample: PBMCs. The receptors shown here come from a human donor in good health (CMV status not recorded). Some clones in this sample may be carry-over from other donors' samples.

The sample holds many counts of this clonotype. The chain links TRBV6-5 to TRBJ1-1; D possibly corresponds to TRBD1 (5 bases). This CDR3 contains 14 residues. Germline V gene data show CDR1 as MNHEY and CDR2 as SVGAGI. Trimming shortened V by 4 bases and J by 6 bases, and 15 bases separated the two germline ends. The CDR3 sequence is CASSFGTLGAEAFF. The DNA of the CDR3 is TGTGCCAGCAGTTTCGGGACCCTGGGTGCTGAAGCTTTCTTT.

In this sample, this clonotype turned up many times. V is TRBV7-3 and J is TRBJ2-6; no definite D call. Germline CDR1 is SGHTA and CDR2 is FQGTGA. Trimming removed 5 bases from V and 4 bases from J, with 15 bases in between. The CDR3 is 16 amino acids. CDR3 sequence (DNA): TGTGCCAGCAGCCTAAACCGGGCCAAGGGGGCCAACGTCCTGACTTTC. It specifies CASSLNRAKGANVLTF. The whole variable domain, remainder taken from reference TRBV7-3 and TRBJ2-6, is GAGVSQTPSNKVTEKGKYVELRCDPISGHTALYWYRQSLGQGPEFLIYFQGTGAADDSGLPNDRFFAVRPEGSVSTLKIQRTERGDSAVYLCASSLNRAKGANVLTFGAGSRLTVL.

This clonotype was observed many times. The chain uses TRBV5-1 and TRBJ2-6; D may be TRBD1 (6 bases). Germline V gene sequence: CDR1 SGHRS, CDR2 YFSETQ. Trimming stripped 3 bases from V and 0 bases from J, with 7 bases between. This CDR3 is built from 15 residues. The CDR3 sequence is CASSSGDSGANVLTF. The CDR3 DNA follows: TGCGCCAGCAGCTCAGGGGACTCTGGGGCCAACGTCCTGACTTTC.

This clonotype was seen at least ten times. The J gene is TRBJ2-7, the V gene TRBV20-1, with 11 bases that match TRBD1. The CDR3 is made up of 14 amino acids. Germline V gene data show CDR1 as DFQATT and CDR2 as SNEGSKA (reference sequence). V trimming: 3 bases; J trimming: 3 bases; junction bases outside the gene matches: 4. CDR3 DNA: TGCAGTGCTAGCCCCGGGACAGGGGGCTACGAGCAGTACTTC. This translates into CSASPGTGGYEQYF.

In this sample, this clonotype turned up a few times. This chain links TRBV5-1 with TRBJ1-1, with a possible D match to TRBD1 (6 bases). Germline CDR1 SGHRS, CDR2 YFSETQ. This CDR3 is built from 14 residues. V was cut by 3 bases and J by 2 bases, with 11 bases left in between. As DNA, the CDR3 is TGCGCCAGCAGCTCCCTGACAGGCAACACTGAAGCTTTCTTT. Translation: CASSSLTGNTEAFF.

This clonotype was seen many times. The chain is built from TRBV7-2 and TRBJ2-7, with 9 bases aligning to TRBD1. V lost 5 bases to trimming and J lost 2 bases; unmatched junction nucleotides: 7. The CDR3 totals 15 residues. The germline gives CDR1 SGHTA, CDR2 FQGNSA. In DNA, the CDR3 is TGTGCCAGCAGCCCAGGGGGGACAGGGCCCTACGAGCAGTACTTC. Translating it yields CASSPGGTGPYEQYF.

This clonotype turned up a few times. V is TRBV6-2 or TRBV6-3 and J is TRBJ1-2; D uncertain. V lost 5 bases, J lost 4 bases, and 14 bases lay in between. The CDR3 contains 14 residues. Germline V gene lookup returns CDR1 MNHEY and CDR2 SVGEGT. CDR3 nucleotide sequence: TGTGCCAGCAGTCTCCGCGGAACCAGCTATGGCTACACCTTC. Translation gives CASSLRGTSYGYTF.

This clonotype was observed many times. One base away lies a much larger clone, so this may be a sequencing read error. V is TRBV7-2 and J is TRBJ2-7; no definite D call. Trimming pared 2 bases from V and 3 bases from J, leaving 2 bases between. The CDR3 spans 11 residues. Germline V CDR1 and CDR2: SGHTA, FQGNSA. The CDR3 sequence is CASSLNYEQYF. As DNA, the CDR3 is TGTGCCAGCAGCTTAAACTACGAGCAGTACTTC.

This chain uses TRBV6-5 with TRBJ2-7; no firm D call. The germline gives CDR1 MNHEY, CDR2 SVGAGI. This CDR3 comprises 11 residues. V lost 2 bases, J lost 3 bases, and 2 bases lay in between. CDR3 loop: CASSYIYEQYF. The CDR3 DNA sequence: TGTGCCAGCAGTTACATCTACGAGCAGTACTTC.

This clonotype came up many times. The CDR3 region has the DNA TGTGCCAGCAGCTTTCAAGGTAACACTGAAGCTTTCTTT. This gives the protein CASSFQGNTEAFF. This chain uses TRBV11-2 with TRBJ1-1; D is ambiguous. The CDR3 extends over 13 amino acids. Germline loops: CDR1 SGHAT, CDR2 FQNNGV. Deletions cut 3 bases from V and 2 bases from J, with 7 bases between.

This clonotype came up many times. A read error may account for a junction end that differs from germline. This chain links TRBV7-9 with TRBJ2-2; D tentatively reads TRBD1 or TRBD2 (5 bases each). The CDR3 is 14 amino acids. Germline V gene data show CDR1 as SEHNR and CDR2 as FQNEAQ (reference sequence). This CDR3 reads CASRSEGNPGELFF. CDR3 nucleotides: TGTGCCAGCAGGTCCGAGGGGAACCCCGGGGAGCTGTTTTTT.

At least ten counts were recorded for this clonotype. The CDR3 bases are TGTGCCAGCAGGGCCCCGGGACAGATAACTGAAGCTTTCTTT. It is translated as CASRAPGQITEAFF. The rearrangement joins TRBV6-1 to TRBJ1-1, with 7 bases matching TRBD1. The germline V gene encodes CDR1 MNHNS and CDR2 SASEGT. J lost 5 bases, V lost 6 bases, and 9 bases had no gene match. The CDR3 sequence is 14 residues long.

This clonotype was seen at least ten times. J is TRBJ1-2 and V is TRBV7-2, with a weak D call TRBD1 (6 bases). CDR1 and CDR2 from the germline V gene are SGHTA and FQGNSA. V lost 2 bases, J lost 2 bases, and 12 bases lay in between. This CDR3 has 15 residues. The CDR3 DNA reads as TGTGCCAGCAGCTTATACAGGGACTCGAACTATGGCTACACCTTC. Encoded protein: CASSLYRDSNYGYTF.

This clonotype was seen a few times. V gene TRBV6-5 combines with J gene TRBJ1-4, with D maybe TRBD1 (5 bases). Trimming shortened V by 2 bases and J by 3 bases, and 7 bases separated the two germline ends. Germline V gives CDR1 MNHEY, CDR2 SVGAGI. This CDR3 region has 14 residues. Here the CDR3 reads CASSYRGANEKLFF. CDR3 coding DNA: TGTGCCAGCAGTTACCGGGGGGCTAATGAAAAACTGTTTTTT.

In its sample, this clonotype was seen many times. This sequence joins TRBV28 and TRBJ1-5, with 7 bases fitting TRBD1. Germline trimming cut 6 bases from V and 2 bases from J; bases unmatched to any gene: 10. From germline, CDR1 is MDHEN and CDR2 SYDVKM. The length of the CDR3 is 16 residues. This CDR3 reads CASSSTRGQGNQPQHF. CDR3 nucleotides: TGTGCCAGCAGCTCAACGAGGGGGCAGGGCAATCAGCCCCAGCATTTT.

The rearrangement uses TRBV12-3 or TRBV12-4 and TRBJ2-7; D not certain. This CDR3 is built from 15 residues. Trimming cost V 4 bases and J 0 bases, with 13 bases left between them. The CDR3 DNA follows: TGTGCCAGCAGTTCCTCGGGCCGCCCCTCCTACGAGCAGTACTTC. The encoded protein is CASSSSGRPSYEQYF.

This clonotype was picked up many times. V is TRBV7-2 and J is TRBJ1-4; a weak D match, TRBD1 (5 bases). Per the germline V gene, CDR1 is SGHTA and CDR2 is FQGNSA. The CDR3 is made up of 15 amino acids. Trimming cost V 3 bases and J 0 bases, with 8 bases left between them. In DNA form, the CDR3 reads TGTGCCAGCAGCTTTCAAGGGGCAACTAATGAAAAACTGTTTTTT. Protein product: CASSFQGATNEKLFF.

There are many counts of this clonotype. The chain recombines TRBV7-2 with TRBJ1-1; 9 bases align to TRBD1. The CDR3 extends over 14 amino acids. Trimming cost V 2 bases and J 11 bases; bases outside gene matches: 9. CDR1 and CDR2 (germline): SGHTA, FQGNSA. DNA of the CDR3: TGTGCCAGCAGCTTAAACAGGGGGCGAGTACGGGCTTTCTTT. Amino acids: CASSLNRGRVRAFF. The full variable domain, rest sourced from reference TRBV7-2 and TRBJ1-1, is GAGVSQSPSNKVTEKGKDVELRCDPISGHTALYWYRQSLGQGLEFLIYFQGNSAPDKSGLPSDRFSAERTGGSVSTLTIQRTQQEDSAVYLCASSLNRGRVRAFFGQGTRLTVV.

This clonotype was observed many times. The V and J genes are TRBV7-2 and TRBJ2-5; D is unresolved. The CDR3 runs to 12 residues. V shed 0 bases and J shed 5 bases, with 4 bases lying between them. Per the germline V gene, CDR1 is SGHTA and CDR2 is FQGNSA. This CDR3 is CASSLAHETQYF. CDR3 nucleotides: TGTGCCAGCAGCTTAGCGCACGAGACCCAGTACTTC.

The genes are TRBV4-3 and TRBJ2-7; 8 bases match TRBD2. V gave up 1 base and J gave up 1 base; unmatched junction bases: 6. The CDR3 is 16 amino acids. CDR1 and CDR2 (germline): LGHNA, YSLEER. The CDR3 DNA is TGCGCCAGCAGCCAAGGAGCGGGACTAGAGTCCTACGAGCAGTACTTC. It encodes CASSQGAGLESYEQYF.

The chain has TRBV28 and TRBJ1-5, with D unresolved. Germline V gene sequence: CDR1 MDHEN, CDR2 SYDVKM. V was trimmed by 3 bases and J by 7 bases, leaving 13 bases between them. The CDR3 is made up of 14 amino acids. The chain's CDR3 is CASSFPEMGQPQHF. CDR3 nucleotides: TGTGCCAGCAGTTTCCCCGAGATGGGACAGCCCCAGCATTTT.

This clonotype was seen repeatedly, ten times or more. CDR3 bases: TGTGCCAGCAGCTCCGGGACCGTAGCTGGAAACACCATATATTTT. Protein sequence: CASSSGTVAGNTIYF. V gene TRBV7-2 combines with J gene TRBJ1-3; D perhaps matches TRBD1 (5 bases). The CDR3 length is 15 residues. Trimming pared 4 bases from V and 2 bases from J, leaving 12 bases between. Per the germline V gene, CDR1 is SGHTA and CDR2 is FQGNSA.

This clonotype was seen more than once but under ten times. The chain has TRBV5-1 and TRBJ1-2; D is undetermined. Trimming left V 4 bases short and J 0 bases short, with 13 bases between. This CDR3 is built from 15 residues. Germline assignment: CDR1 SGHRS and CDR2 YFSETQ. CDR3 protein: CASSPGMGTNYGYTF. In DNA, the CDR3 is TGCGCCAGCAGCCCCGGGATGGGTACTAACTATGGCTACACCTTC.

This clonotype appeared many times. This chain connects TRBV29-1 to TRBJ1-2; TRBD1 aligns across 10 bases. This CDR3 has 13 residues. Germline lookup yields CDR1 SQVTM and CDR2 ANQGSEA. The junction had 4 bases not matched to a gene; V was cut back by 6 bases and J by 3 bases. The CDR3 loop reads CSVSTGGDYGYTF. The CDR3 DNA is TGCAGCGTATCGACAGGGGGCGACTATGGCTACACCTTC.

About this clonotype itself: A much more abundant neighbour one base away suggests this may be a read error. The V and J genes are TRBV7-3 and TRBJ2-3; the match to TRBD2 covers 7 bases. The junction had 5 bases not matched to a gene; V was cut back by 6 bases and J by 5 bases. Germline V gene data show CDR1 as SGHTA and CDR2 as FQGTGA. The CDR3 spans 13 residues. CDR3 sequence: CASRGGRIDTQYF. The CDR3 coding sequence is TGTGCCAGCAGGGGAGGGCGCATAGATACGCAGTATTTT.

This clonotype was counted a few times. This rearrangement joins TRBV28 to TRBJ1-1; TRBD1 is a possible D gene (5 bases). Trimming removed 10 bases from V and 4 bases from J, with 10 bases in between. Germline V gene data show CDR1 as MDHEN and CDR2 as SYDVKM. The CDR3 runs to 11 residues. The CDR3 DNA sequence: TGTGCCACAGAAGGGGTCACTGAAGCTTTCTTT. Translated, it gives CATEGVTEAFF.

A word on this clonotype: The junction does not match germline at one end; this may be a read error. This chain connects TRBV12-3 or TRBV12-4 to TRBJ2-7, with 7 bases fitting TRBD2. The CDR3 totals 14 residues. CDR3 protein: CASSPTSRSYEQYF. The DNA of the CDR3 is TGTGCCAGCAGCCCGACTAGCCGTTCCTATGAGCAGTACTTC.

This clonotype was seen many times. This rearrangement joins TRBV7-3 to TRBJ2-6; TRBD2 is a possible D gene (5 bases). The V and J ends lost 6 bases and 0 bases respectively, with 18 bases between them. In germline, CDR1 is SGHTA, CDR2 FQGTGA. This CDR3 has 18 amino acids. The CDR3 DNA sequence: TGTGCCAGCAGTCGTCGGACTGGACGGTACTCTGGGGCCAACGTCCTGACTTTC. It specifies CASSRRTGRYSGANVLTF.

The gene calls are TRBV29-1 and TRBJ2-5; no reliable D call. CDR1 is SQVTM, CDR2 ANQGSEA, per germline. Trimming left V 2 bases short and J 3 bases short, with 7 bases between. This CDR3 is 12 amino acids long. The CDR3 loop is CSVETLEETQYF. Written as DNA, the CDR3 is TGCAGCGTTGAAACACTCGAAGAGACCCAGTACTTC.

The chain links TRBV12-5 to TRBJ2-1, with D possibly matching TRBD1 (5 bases). V was shortened by 2 bases and J by 10 bases, with 6 bases between the two germline ends. CDR3 size: 11 residues. The germline V gene encodes CDR1 LGHNT and CDR2 FRNRAP. The chain's CDR3 is CASGLNREQFF. Here the CDR3 DNA reads TGTGCTAGTGGTTTGAACAGGGAGCAGTTCTTC.